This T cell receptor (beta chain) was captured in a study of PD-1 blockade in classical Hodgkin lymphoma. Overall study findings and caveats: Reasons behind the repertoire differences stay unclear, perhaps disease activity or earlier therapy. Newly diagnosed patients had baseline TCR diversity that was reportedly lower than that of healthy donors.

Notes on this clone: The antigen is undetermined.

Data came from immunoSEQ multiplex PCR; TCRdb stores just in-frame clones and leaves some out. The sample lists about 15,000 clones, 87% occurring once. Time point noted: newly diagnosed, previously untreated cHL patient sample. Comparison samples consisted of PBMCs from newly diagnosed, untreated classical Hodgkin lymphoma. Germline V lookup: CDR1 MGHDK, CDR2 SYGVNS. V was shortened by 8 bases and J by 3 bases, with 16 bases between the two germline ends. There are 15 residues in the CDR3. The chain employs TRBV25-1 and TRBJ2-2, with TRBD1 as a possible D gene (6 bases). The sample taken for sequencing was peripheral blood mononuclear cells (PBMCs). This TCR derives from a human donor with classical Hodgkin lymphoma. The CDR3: CASRRAGVYTGELFF. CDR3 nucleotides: TGTGCCAGCCGCCGGGCAGGGGTGTACACCGGGGAGCTGTTTTTT.